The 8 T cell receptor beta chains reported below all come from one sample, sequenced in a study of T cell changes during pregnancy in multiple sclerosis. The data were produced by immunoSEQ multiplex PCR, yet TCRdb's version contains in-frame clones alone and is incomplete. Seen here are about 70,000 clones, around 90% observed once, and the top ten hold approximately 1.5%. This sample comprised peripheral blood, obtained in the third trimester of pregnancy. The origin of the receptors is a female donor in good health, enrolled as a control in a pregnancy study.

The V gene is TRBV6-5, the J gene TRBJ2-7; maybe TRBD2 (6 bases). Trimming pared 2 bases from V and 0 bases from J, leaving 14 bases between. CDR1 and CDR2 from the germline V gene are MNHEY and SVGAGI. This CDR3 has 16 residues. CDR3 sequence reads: CASSYVAGPSSYEQYF. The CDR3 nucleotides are TGTGCCAGCAGTTACGTTGCGGGGCCAAGCTCCTACGAGCAGTACTTC.

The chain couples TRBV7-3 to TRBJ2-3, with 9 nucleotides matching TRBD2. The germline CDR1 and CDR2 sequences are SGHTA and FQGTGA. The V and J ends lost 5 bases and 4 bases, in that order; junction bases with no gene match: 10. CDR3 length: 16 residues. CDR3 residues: CASSPMGGGAPDTQYF. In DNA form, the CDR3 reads TGTGCCAGCAGCCCAATGGGCGGGGGGGCCCCAGATACGCAGTATTTT.

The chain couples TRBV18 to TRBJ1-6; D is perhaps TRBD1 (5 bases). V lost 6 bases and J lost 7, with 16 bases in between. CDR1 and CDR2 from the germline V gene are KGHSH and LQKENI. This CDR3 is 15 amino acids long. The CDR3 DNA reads TGTGCCAGCTCCCGCCGGGGGGACCAGAATTCACCCCTCCACTTT. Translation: CASSRRGDQNSPLHF.

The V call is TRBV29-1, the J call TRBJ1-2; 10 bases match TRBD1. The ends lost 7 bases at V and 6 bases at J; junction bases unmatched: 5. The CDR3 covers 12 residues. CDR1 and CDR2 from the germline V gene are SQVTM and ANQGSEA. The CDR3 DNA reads TGCAGCGCGATAGGACAGGGGGATGGCTACACCTTC. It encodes CSAIGQGDGYTF.

For the CDR3, the DNA is TGTGCCAGCAGTTTGTCGGGTGGAAATGGCTACACCTTC. This codes for CASSLSGGNGYTF. V gene TRBV27 combines with J gene TRBJ1-2; D is unresolved. Germline V gives CDR1 MNHEY, CDR2 SMNVEV (reference sequence). Trimming removed 3 bases at V and 6 bases at J, with 11 bases between. CDR3 size: 13 residues.

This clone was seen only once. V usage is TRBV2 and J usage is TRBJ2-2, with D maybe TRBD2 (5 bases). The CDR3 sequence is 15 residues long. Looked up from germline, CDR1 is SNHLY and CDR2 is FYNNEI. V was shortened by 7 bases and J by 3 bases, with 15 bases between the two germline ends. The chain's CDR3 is CASIGLDSHTGELFF. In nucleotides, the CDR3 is TGTGCCAGCATCGGTCTGGACTCACACACCGGGGAGCTGTTTTTT.

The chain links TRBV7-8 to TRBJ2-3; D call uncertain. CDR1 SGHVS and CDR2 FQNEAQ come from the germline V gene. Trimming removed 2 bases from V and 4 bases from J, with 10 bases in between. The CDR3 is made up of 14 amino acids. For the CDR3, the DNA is TGTGCCAGCAGCTTAACAGTTATTGCAGATACGCAGTATTTT. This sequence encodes CASSLTVIADTQYF. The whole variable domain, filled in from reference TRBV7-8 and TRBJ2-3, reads GAGVSQSPRYKVAKRGQDVALRCDPISGHVSLFWYQQALGQGPEFLTYFQNEAQLDKSGLPSDRFFAERPEGSVSTLKIQRTQQEDSAVYLCASSLTVIADTQYFGPGTRLTVL.

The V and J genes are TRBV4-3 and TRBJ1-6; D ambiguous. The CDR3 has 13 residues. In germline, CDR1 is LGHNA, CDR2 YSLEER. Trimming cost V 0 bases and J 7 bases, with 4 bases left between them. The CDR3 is CASSQDRNSPLHF. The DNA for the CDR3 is TGCGCCAGCAGCCAAGATCGGAATTCACCCCTCCACTTT.